Listed below are T cell receptor beta chains from one sample, sequenced in a study of cytomegalovirus exposure and HLA in healthy donors. TCRdb's table, derived via immunoSEQ multiplex PCR, lists solely in-frame clones and lacks some. The table records roughly 100,000 clones, 79% of them present only once. The sample comprised PBMCs. These receptors were obtained from a man aged 45 to 65 in good health and CMV-seropositive. CDR3s include the opening cysteine and the closing phenylalanine or tryptophan. D genes are given only for firm matches. Size is stated for part of the rows, as once, few or many counts, or as a class when the clone is expanded.

TRBV7-9,.,.,TRBJ1-1,TGTGCCAGCAGCTCTAGGGGACTAGACGGTGAAGCTTTCTTT,CASSSRGLDGEAFF
TRBV30,.,.,TRBJ2-3,TGTGCCTGGAGACCCGGTTTCACGCAGTATTTT,CAWRPGFTQYF
TRBV27,few,TRBD2,TRBJ2-3,TGTGCCAGCAGTGCCGGACTAGCGGGCACAGATACGCAGTATTTT,CASSAGLAGTDTQYF
TRBV4-2,few,TRBD2,TRBJ2-7,TGTGCCAGCAGCCAAGATGTGACTAGCGGCAACTTGGAGCAGTACTTC,CASSQDVTSGNLEQYF
TRBV28,once,TRBD2,TRBJ2-1,TGTGCCAGCAGCCAGGGACTAGCGGGAGACCTCTACAATGAGCAGTTCTTC,CASSQGLAGDLYNEQFF
TRBV2,.,.,TRBJ2-1,TGTGCCAGCAGTGTAGGCGGGACCTCCTACAATGAGCAGTTCTTC,CASSVGGTSYNEQFF
TRBV28,.,TRBD1,TRBJ1-4,TGTGCCAGCAGTGGGACAGGCTTAAATGAAAAACTGTTTTTT,CASSGTGLNEKLFF
TRBV27,.,TRBD2,TRBJ2-7,TGTGCCAGCAGTTTGCAAGCTAGCGGGAGAGGGTACGAGCAGTACTTC,CASSLQASGRGYEQYF
TRBV19,once,.,TRBJ1-2,TGTGCCAGTAGTACGGGACTCGGACAACCCTATGGCTACACCTTC,CASSTGLGQPYGYTF
TRBV7-8,.,.,TRBJ2-5,TGTGCCAGCAGCTTAGACAGGGAAGAGACCCAGTACTTC,CASSLDREETQYF
TRBV21-1,.,.,TRBJ1-3,TGTGCCAGCAGCGCCAGGGAACGGAGCTCTGGAAACACCATATATTTT,CASSARERSSGNTIYF
TRBV18,.,.,TRBJ2-5,TGTGCCAGCTCACCAAACGGGGAGACCCAGTACTTC,CASSPNGETQYF
TRBV18,.,.,TRBJ1-1,TGTGCCAGCTCACCAAGATTGGAGGGTTCGAACACTGAAGCTTTCTTT,CASSPRLEGSNTEAFF
TRBV5-1,.,TRBD1,TRBJ2-7,TGCGCCAGCAGGACAGGGGAGGCCTACGAGCAGTACTTC,CASRTGEAYEQYF
TRBV27,.,.,TRBJ2-1,TGTGCCAGCAGAAAACAGGGTTCTTACTACAATGAGCAGTTCTTC,CASRKQGSYYNEQFF
TRBV6-5,.,.,TRBJ2-5,TGTGCCGCTACGCGACACCCGGTCAGTAAAGAGACCCAGTACTTC,CAATRHPVSKETQYF
TRBV28,.,.,TRBJ2-5,TGTGCCAGCAGTTCCTGGGGGGGGCGAGAGACCCAGTACTTC,CASSSWGGRETQYF
TRBV6-5,.,.,TRBJ2-1,TGTGCCAGCACCAACCCGGGGAATGAGCAGTTCTTC,CASTNPGNEQFF
TRBV12-5,.,TRBD1,TRBJ2-5,TGTGCTAGTGGTTCCACGCCAACCGGGACAGGGGGCGTAGAGACCCAGTACTTC,CASGSTPTGTGGVETQYF
TRBV4-3,once,TRBD2,TRBJ2-3,TGCGCCAGCAGCCAAGGTAGCGGGAGGGCCGATACGCAGTATTTT,CASSQGSGRADTQYF
TRBV9,.,TRBD2,TRBJ2-2,TGTGCCAGCATGGGACTAGCGTCTAACACCGGGGAGCTGTTTTTT,CASMGLASNTGELFF
TRBV9,few,TRBD2,TRBJ2-7,TGTGCCAGCAGCTCCCCAGGAGCGGGATCACAAGAATTC,CASSSPGAGSQEF
TRBV27,.,TRBD1,TRBJ1-1,TGTGCCAGCAGTTTATCGGGACAGACTGAAGCTTTCTTT,CASSLSGQTEAFF
TRBV28,few,.,TRBJ2-1,TGTGCCAGCAGTCCCGCCCGGTTCGTTGAGCAGTTCTTC,CASSPARFVEQFF
TRBV29-1,once,TRBD2,TRBJ2-3,TGCAGCGTTGTGGGGGGAGGGGCAGATACGCAGTATTTT,CSVVGGGADTQYF
TRBV5-1,.,.,TRBJ1-1,TGCGCCAGCGGATTCGGCGGGAACACTGAAGCTTTCTTT,CASGFGGNTEAFF
TRBV7-3,.,TRBD1,TRBJ1-2,TGTGCCAGCAGCTTGGAACAGGGGCGCGGCTACACCTTC,CASSLEQGRGYTF
TRBV10-2,.,TRBD1,TRBJ2-5,TGCGCCAGCAGGACCCTCGAGACAGGGAATGCAGAGACCCAGTACTTC,CASRTLETGNAETQYF
TRBV4-2,.,TRBD2,TRBJ2-7,TGTGCCAGCAGCCAAGAAAGTAGTTCGGCTAGCGGGAGAGGAGAAGCCTACGAGCAGTACTTC,CASSQESSSASGRGEAYEQYF
TRBV19,once,TRBD1,TRBJ2-5,TGTGCCAGTAGTAGACAGGGGGTGGAGACCCAGTACTTC,CASSRQGVETQYF
TRBV6-6,few,TRBD2,TRBJ2-7,TGTGCCAGCAGTTCGCAAGGGACTAGCGAAGCCTACGAGCAGTACTTC,CASSSQGTSEAYEQYF
TRBV7-9,few,.,TRBJ1-5,TGTGCCAGCAGCCCTTTGACAGGTAGCAATCAGCCCCAGCATTTT,CASSPLTGSNQPQHF
TRBV19,.,.,TRBJ1-5,TGTGCCAGTAGTATTCAATCGAGAGGCCCGACAGACAATCAGCCCCAGCATTTT,CASSIQSRGPTDNQPQHF
TRBV7-9,few,TRBD1,TRBJ1-2,TGTGCCAGCAGTTCGACAGGGGTCGGCTACACCTTC,CASSSTGVGYTF
TRBV28,.,TRBD1,TRBJ2-7,TGTGCCAGCAGTGCCGGGACAGGGCTTCTCAGCGAGCAGTACTTC,CASSAGTGLLSEQYF
TRBV2,.,.,TRBJ1-3,TGTGCCAGCAGTGTGGGAGCCCCGGTTGGAAACACCATATATTTT,CASSVGAPVGNTIYF
TRBV2,.,.,TRBJ2-1,TGTGCCAGCAGTGAAGCGCTTCTACTAGCAGGTCACCGGGGGTACAATGAGCAGTTCTTC,CASSEALLLAGHRGYNEQFF
TRBV30,.,.,TRBJ2-2,TGTGCCTGGCGACATCTTACGGGAAACACCGGGGAGCTGTTTTTT,CAWRHLTGNTGELFF
TRBV4-2,.,TRBD1,TRBJ2-7,TGTGCCAGCAGCCAAGGAGGGACAGACCAGTACGAGCAGTACTTC,CASSQGGTDQYEQYF
TRBV7-8,.,TRBD1,TRBJ2-5,TGTGCCAGCAGCGTTGACAGGGGGACTGGGGGAGAGCAGTACTTC,CASSVDRGTGGEQYF
TRBV18,.,TRBD1,TRBJ2-1,TGTGCCAGCTCACCACCGTCAGGGGGCGTAAGCGCTGAGCAGTTCTTC,CASSPPSGGVSAEQFF
TRBV6-4,.,.,TRBJ1-6,TGTGCCAGCAGTGATTCAGAGGCGCATAATTCACCCCTCCACTTT,CASSDSEAHNSPLHF
TRBV5-8,.,.,TRBJ1-4,TGTGCCAGCAGCTGGACCGGGATCGAAAAACTGTTTTTT,CASSWTGIEKLFF
TRBV7-8,few,.,TRBJ1-4,TGTGCCAGCAGCTTAGCAGGGAGAGACGAAAAACTGTTTTTT,CASSLAGRDEKLFF
TRBV15,.,TRBD2,TRBJ2-2,TGTGCCACCAGCAGAGATAACCCGGGAGGGCGTAGGGACGGGGAGCTGTTTTTT,CATSRDNPGGRRDGELFF
TRBV10-2,.,TRBD1,TRBJ1-2,TGCGCCAGCAGTGAGTCTTGGACAGGGGGTCCCAACTATGGCTACACCTTC,CASSESWTGGPNYGYTF
TRBV7-8,few,TRBD2,TRBJ2-1,TGTGCCAGCACCTCACTAGCGGGAGGGCCCGGTGAGCAGTTCTTC,CASTSLAGGPGEQFF
TRBV10-3,.,.,TRBJ2-1,TGTGCCATCAGTGAGTCAACAGGGCGGAATGAGCAGTTCTTC,CAISESTGRNEQFF
TRBV6-4,.,.,TRBJ2-2,TGTGCCAGCAGTGGGACATTTCCGAACACCGGGGAGCTGTTTTTT,CASSGTFPNTGELFF